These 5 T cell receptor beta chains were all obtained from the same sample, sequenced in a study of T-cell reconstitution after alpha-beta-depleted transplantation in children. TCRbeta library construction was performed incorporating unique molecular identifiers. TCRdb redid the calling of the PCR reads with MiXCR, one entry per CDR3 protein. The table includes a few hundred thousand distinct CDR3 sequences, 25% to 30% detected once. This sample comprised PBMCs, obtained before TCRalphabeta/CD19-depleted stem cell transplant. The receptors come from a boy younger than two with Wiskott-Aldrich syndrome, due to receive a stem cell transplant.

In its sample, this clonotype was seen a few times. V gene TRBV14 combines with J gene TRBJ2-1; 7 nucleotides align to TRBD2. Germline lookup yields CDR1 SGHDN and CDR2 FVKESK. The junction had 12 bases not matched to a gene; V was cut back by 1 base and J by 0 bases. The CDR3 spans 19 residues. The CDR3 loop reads CASSQGWGGPMSSYNEQFF. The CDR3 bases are TGTGCCAGCAGCCAAGGTTGGGGGGGTCCTATGAGCTCCTACAATGAGCAGTTCTTC.

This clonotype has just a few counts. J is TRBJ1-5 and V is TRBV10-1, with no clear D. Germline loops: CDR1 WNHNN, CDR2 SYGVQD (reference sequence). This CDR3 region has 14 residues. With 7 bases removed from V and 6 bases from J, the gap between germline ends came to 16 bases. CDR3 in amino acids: CASILNGSSQPQHF. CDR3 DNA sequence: TGCGCCAGCATCCTTAACGGGTCTTCTCAGCCCCAGCATTTT.

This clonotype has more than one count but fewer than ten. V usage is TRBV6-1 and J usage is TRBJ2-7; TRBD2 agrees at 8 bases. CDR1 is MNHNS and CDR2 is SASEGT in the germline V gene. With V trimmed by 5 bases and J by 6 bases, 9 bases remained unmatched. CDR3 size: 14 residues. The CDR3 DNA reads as TGTGCCAGCAGTAGGGCGGGAGGTCGATTCGAGCAGTACTTC. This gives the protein CASSRAGGRFEQYF.

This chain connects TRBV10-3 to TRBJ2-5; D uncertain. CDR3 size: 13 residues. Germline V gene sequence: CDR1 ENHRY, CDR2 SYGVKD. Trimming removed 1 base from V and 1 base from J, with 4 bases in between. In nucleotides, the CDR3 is TGTGCCATCAGTGAGTACTTCCAAGAGACCCAGTACTTC. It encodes CAISEYFQETQYF.

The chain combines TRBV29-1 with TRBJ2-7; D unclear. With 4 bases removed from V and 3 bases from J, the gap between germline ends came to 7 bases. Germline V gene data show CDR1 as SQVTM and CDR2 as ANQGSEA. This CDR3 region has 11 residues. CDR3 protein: CSVGHDYEQYF. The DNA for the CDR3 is TGCAGCGTTGGACACGACTACGAGCAGTACTTC.